Below, 17 T cell receptor beta chains from the same sample are listed, as sequenced in a study of monozygotic twins with inflammatory bowel disease. TCRdb re-analyzed the 5' RACE reads; it lists each CDR3 protein once, without DNA. This table lists 420,000 or so distinct CDR3 sequences. Input material: blood. These TCRs come from a human donor with ulcerative colitis or Crohn's disease, or a healthy co-twin of an affected twin (not recorded which).

The chain employs TRBV11-2 and TRBJ1-2; TCRdb selects TRBD1, and the lack of DNA leaves this call unchecked. Germline assignment: CDR1 SGHAT and CDR2 FQNNGV. This CDR3 has 13 amino acids. CDR3 sequence: CASSSPGAYGYTF.

The chain has TRBV18 and TRBJ1-5. CDR1 is KGHSH and CDR2 is LQKENI in the germline V gene. This CDR3 has 14 amino acids. This CDR3 reads CASSGQDRYQPQHF.

The J gene is TRBJ2-6, the V gene TRBV27; TCRdb lists TRBD2, though no DNA is available to test this call. The length of the CDR3 is 17 residues. The V gene's germline CDR1 is MNHEY and CDR2 SMNVEV (reference sequence). The CDR3 spells CASSLTTSVSGANVLTF.

The chain combines TRBV18 with TRBJ1-1; lacking DNA, the TRBD1 call made by TCRdb goes unchecked. The CDR3 sequence is 15 residues long. In germline, CDR1 is KGHSH, CDR2 LQKENI. This CDR3 reads CASSPFFGGQTEAFF.

The chain links TRBV6-1 to TRBJ1-1. Germline values: CDR1 MNHNS, CDR2 SASEGT. The CDR3 loop spans 14 amino acids. CDR3 sequence: CASSEPGMNTEAFF.

The chain couples TRBV18 to TRBJ2-3; TCRdb indicates TRBD1, and absent DNA this call remains unverified. The germline CDR1 and CDR2 sequences are KGHSH and LQKENI. The CDR3 contains 13 residues. CDR3: CASSGTGADTQYF. The full variable domain, with the rest looked up from reference TRBV18 and TRBJ2-3, is NAGVMQNPRHLVRRRGQEARLRCSPMKGHSHVYWYRQLPEEGLKFMVYLQKENIIDESGMPKERFSAEFPKEGPSILRIQQVVRGDSAAYFCASSGTGADTQYFGPGTRLTVL.

The rearrangement uses TRBV2 and TRBJ2-7; absent DNA, TCRdb's TRBD1 call cannot be checked. CDR3 length: 14 amino acids. Germline-derived CDR1 and CDR2 are SNHLY and FYNNEI. The CDR3 is CASTLRGAAYEQYF.

The CDR3 reads CASSPDGAGELFF. V is TRBV18 and J is TRBJ2-2. Germline loops: CDR1 KGHSH, CDR2 LQKENI. CDR3 length: 13 amino acids.

The V call is TRBV3-1, the J call TRBJ2-1; the D call from TCRdb, TRBD1, cannot be confirmed without DNA. Germline lookup yields CDR1 LGHDT and CDR2 YNNKEL (reference sequence). This CDR3 contains 14 residues. The CDR3 sequence is CASTGGYSYNEQFF.

The V gene is TRBV27, the J gene TRBJ2-7; there is no DNA to check the TCRdb D call of TRBD1. Per the germline V gene, CDR1 is MNHEY and CDR2 is SMNVEV (reference sequence). The CDR3 is 14 residues long. This chain's CDR3 is CASRPGTGSNEQYF.

The chain couples TRBV27 to TRBJ2-4; TCRdb's D gene call, TRBD2, goes unchecked for lack of DNA. CDR3 length equals 17 residues. Germline CDR1 and CDR2: MNHEY and SMNVEV (reference sequence). The CDR3 region is CASSISGGPTRFHIQYF.

The CDR3 here is CASSSIYRGRTSGTGYTF. The chain carries TRBV7-8 and TRBJ1-2; TCRdb returns TRBD1, unconfirmable since there is no DNA. The germline gives CDR1 SGHVS, CDR2 FQNEAQ. This CDR3 has 18 residues.

The chain has TRBV5-1 and TRBJ2-3; the D call from TCRdb, TRBD2, cannot be confirmed without DNA. In germline, CDR1 is SGHRS, CDR2 YFSETQ. There are 15 residues in the CDR3. CDR3 sequence reads: CASRTTSGGTDTQYF.

The chain links TRBV15 to TRBJ2-3. In germline, CDR1 is LNHNV, CDR2 YYDKDF (reference sequence). The CDR3 is made up of 20 amino acids. The CDR3 here is CATSRGGLGRTRPGTDTQYF.

The chain employs TRBV7-6 and TRBJ2-2; TCRdb's D call of TRBD1 is untestable without DNA. Germline CDR1 is SGHVS and CDR2 is FNYEAQ. This CDR3 comprises 15 residues. CDR3 in amino acids: CASSFPVPDTGELFF. Full variable domain (remainder filled in from reference TRBV7-6 and TRBJ2-2): GAGVSQSPRYKVTKRGQDVALRCDPISGHVSLYWYRQALGQGPEFLTYFNYEAQQDKSGLPNDRFSAERPEGSISTLTIQRTEQRDSAMYRCASSFPVPDTGELFFGEGSRLTVL.

J is TRBJ2-3 and V is TRBV5-6; without DNA, the TCRdb call of TRBD1 cannot be checked. The V gene's germline CDR1 is SGHDT and CDR2 YYEEEE. The length of the CDR3 is 15 residues. Here the CDR3 reads CASAPTDSITDTQYF. The full variable domain, rest sourced from reference TRBV5-6 and TRBJ2-3, is DAGVTQSPTHLIKTRGQQVTLRCSPKSGHDTVSWYQQALGQGPQFIFQYYEEEERQRGNFPDRFSGHQFPNYSSELNVNALLLGDSALYLCASAPTDSITDTQYFGPGTRLTVL.

The genes are TRBV6-1 and TRBJ2-3; lacking DNA, the TRBD2 call made by TCRdb goes unchecked. This CDR3 is 15 amino acids long. CDR1 MNHNS and CDR2 SASEGT come from the germline V gene. The CDR3 protein is CASSPFGGATDTQYF.